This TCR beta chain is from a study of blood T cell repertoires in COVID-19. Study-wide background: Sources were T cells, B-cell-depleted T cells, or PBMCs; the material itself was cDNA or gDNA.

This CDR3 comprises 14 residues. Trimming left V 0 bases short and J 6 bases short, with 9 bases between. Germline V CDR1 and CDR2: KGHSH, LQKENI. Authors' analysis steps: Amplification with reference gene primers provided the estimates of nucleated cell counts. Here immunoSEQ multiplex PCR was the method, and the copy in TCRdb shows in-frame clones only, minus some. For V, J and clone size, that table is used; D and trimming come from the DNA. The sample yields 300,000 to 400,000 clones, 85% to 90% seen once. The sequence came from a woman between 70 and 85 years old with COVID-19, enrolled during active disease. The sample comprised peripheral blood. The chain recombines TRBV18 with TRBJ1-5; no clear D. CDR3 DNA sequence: TGTGCCAGCTCACCACCGGGCTCAAGTCAGCCCCAGCATTTT. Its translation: CASSPPGSSQPQHF.